This T cell receptor beta chain was recovered during a study of cytomegalovirus exposure and HLA in healthy donors. PCR involved 60 Vbeta and 13 Jbeta primers. TCRdb's table, derived via immunoSEQ multiplex PCR, lists solely in-frame clones and lacks some. The sample has under 200,000 clones, approximately 82% seen once; the top ten hold around 8.3%. The ends were cut back, 10 bases at V and 6 bases at J, with 16 bases in the middle. This CDR3 spans 13 amino acids. The germline V gene encodes CDR1 SNHLY and CDR2 FYNNEI. Material for sequencing was PBMCs. The chain has TRBV2 and TRBJ2-1; D perhaps matches TRBD2 (5 bases). The TCR comes from a woman in her thirties or forties in good health and CMV-seropositive. The CDR3 DNA is TGTGCCATCAAATCCTATAGCGTCAATGAGCAGTTCTTC. It translates to CAIKSYSVNEQFF.